This T cell receptor (beta chain) originates from a study of early T cells in non-severe SARS-CoV-2 infection. Germline lookup yields CDR1 SGHVT and CDR2 SQSDAQ. Trimming left V 3 bases short and J 6 bases short, with 14 bases between. CDR3 length: 15 residues. This clonotype was found many times. TCRdb re-derived calls from the 5' RACE reads in MiXCR, one entry per CDR3 protein. The top ten clones hold just under 4.5% of a sample with around 29,000 distinct CDR3 sequences, roughly 5.6% of them seen once. The sequenced sample consisted of whole blood. V and J are TRBV7-4 and TRBJ2-2; a possible D gene is TRBD2 (6 bases). The sequence was collected from an adult who was a healthcare worker with PCR-confirmed SARS-CoV-2 infection or an uninfected control (not recorded which). The CDR3 sequence: CASSLKLAKAGELFF. For the CDR3, the DNA is TGTGCCAGCAGCTTGAAGCTAGCGAAGGCCGGGGAGCTGTTTTTT.